The rows below give T cell receptor beta chains drawn from one sample of a study of long-term antiretroviral therapy in people with HIV. The protocol was immunoSEQ multiplex PCR, while the TCRdb copy is restricted to in-frame clones and leaves out a portion. The sample includes under 30,000 clones, about 79% of them seen just once. The starting material was unsorted PBMCs, obtained 0.7 years before starting antiretroviral therapy. Receptor source: a man between 25 and 39 years old with HIV. The CDR3 runs from the conserved cysteine through the conserved F or W. D genes are given only for firm matches. Not every row has a clone size; where given, it reads once, few, many or a size class.

V gene	J gene	clone size	CDR3 length	D gene	CDR3 protein	CDR3 DNA
TRBV4-3	TRBJ2-5	few	21	TRBD2	CASSQRFGPRGSSGGGETQYF	TGCGCCAGCAGCCAACGGTTCGGCCCCAGAGGGTCTAGCGGTGGGGGGGAGACCCAGTACTTC
TRBV2	TRBJ2-1	-	14	TRBD1	CASSEIQGINEQFF	TGTGCCAGCAGTGAAATACAGGGGATCAATGAGCAGTTCTTC
TRBV6-6	TRBJ2-2	-	12	-	CASRASPGELFF	TGTGCCAGCAGAGCGTCCCCCGGGGAGCTGTTTTTT
TRBV10-3	TRBJ2-2	-	13	-	CAIRPGDTGELFF	TGTGCCATCAGGCCAGGGGACACCGGGGAGCTGTTTTTT
TRBV6-1	TRBJ1-6	-	14	-	CASSSSSYNSPLHF	TGTGCCAGCAGTTCAAGCTCCTATAATTCACCCCTCCACTTT
TRBV28	TRBJ2-1	-	16	-	CASSLPGTSSYNEQFF	TGTGCCAGCAGTTTACCAGGGACCTCCTCGTACAATGAGCAGTTCTTC
TRBV7-6	TRBJ2-1	-	19	-	CASSLDGTRAISSYNEQFF	TGTGCCAGCAGCTTAGATGGGACACGGGCAATAAGCTCCTACAATGAGCAGTTCTTC
TRBV10-3	TRBJ2-5	-	15	-	CAISGSPTVQETQYF	TGTGCCATCAGTGGTTCACCAACGGTCCAAGAGACCCAGTACTTC
TRBV7-6	TRBJ2-1	once	15	TRBD2	CASSLGGGAGNEQFF	TGTGCCAGCAGCCTGGGGGGGGGAGCGGGAAATGAGCAGTTCTTC
TRBV7-2	TRBJ2-2	-	15	-	CASSLGREYTGELFF	TGTGCCAGCAGCTTAGGACGGGAGTACACCGGGGAGCTGTTTTTT
TRBV5-1	TRBJ1-5	-	12	-	CASRGNYQPQHF	TGCGCCAGCAGGGGTAATTATCAGCCCCAGCATTTT
TRBV27	TRBJ1-6	-	13	-	CASSYQADSPLHF	TGTGCCAGCAGTTACCAGGCGGATTCACCCCTCCACTTT
TRBV5-1	TRBJ2-3	-	15	TRBD1	CASSYRGYSTDTQYF	TGCGCCAGCAGTTACAGGGGATACAGCACAGATACGCAGTATTTT
TRBV4-1	TRBJ2-1	-	13	TRBD1	CASSLQGAFEQFF	TGCGCCAGCAGTCTACAGGGGGCCTTTGAGCAGTTCTTC
TRBV13	TRBJ2-5	-	15	TRBD2	CASSLGRGGIKTQYF	TGTGCCAGCAGCCTAGGTCGGGGAGGGATAAAGACCCAGTACTTC
TRBV2	TRBJ1-6	-	16	TRBD1	CASRPWTGGRNSPLHF	TGTGCCAGCAGACCCTGGACAGGGGGCCGTAATTCACCCCTCCACTTT
TRBV7-2	TRBJ1-5	-	14	-	CASSLGQDNQPQHF	TGTGCCAGCAGCTTAGGACAAGACAATCAGCCCCAGCATTTT
TRBV30	TRBJ1-4	-	15	-	CAWRANRAGGEKLFF	TGTGCCTGGAGAGCAAACAGGGCGGGGGGGGAAAAACTGTTTTTT
TRBV5-8	TRBJ2-7	-	16	-	CASSLDLATPTTKEYF	TGTGCCAGCAGCTTGGACCTAGCGACCCCCACTACGAAGGAGTACTTC
TRBV7-6	TRBJ1-1	few	15	TRBD1	CASSSGQGANTEAFF	TGTGCCAGCAGCTCGGGACAGGGAGCGAACACTGAAGCTTTCTTT
TRBV18	TRBJ1-1	-	13	-	CASSLSVGTEAFF	TGTGCCAGCTCACTCAGTGTTGGCACTGAAGCTTTCTTT
TRBV4-2	TRBJ1-1	once	14	TRBD1	CASSQSGGRTEAFF	TGTGCCAGCAGCCAGTCAGGGGGCCGGACTGAAGCTTTCTTT
TRBV9	TRBJ2-1	-	16	-	CASSVDPGRDTGGQFF	TGTGCCAGCAGCGTAGATCCAGGTCGAGATACCGGGGGGCAGTTCTTC
TRBV5-4	TRBJ2-5	-	18	TRBD2	CATFRTSGGAGTQETQYF	TGTGCCACCTTCCGGACTAGCGGGGGGGCCGGTACCCAAGAGACCCAGTACTTC
TRBV5-1	TRBJ2-7	few	12	TRBD1	CASSTGVYEQYF	TGCGCCAGCTCGACAGGGGTCTACGAGCAGTACTTC
TRBV6-1	TRBJ1-6	-	14	-	CASSEVGKNSPLHF	TGTGCCAGCAGTGAAGTGGGGAAGAATTCACCCCTCCACTTT
TRBV10-3	TRBJ1-5	-	15	TRBD1	CAISDPGTANQPQHF	TGTGCCATCAGTGACCCCGGGACAGCTAATCAGCCCCAGCATTTT
TRBV19	TRBJ1-6	-	14	TRBD1	CATDDRAGGSPLHF	TGTGCTACCGATGACAGGGCGGGGGGTTCACCCCTCCACTTT
TRBV11-2	TRBJ2-1	-	14	-	CASSRQRLVAEQFF	TGTGCCAGCAGCCGACAACGACTAGTGGCTGAGCAGTTCTTC
TRBV7-7	TRBJ2-3	once	14	TRBD1	CASSPTGQGHTQYF	TGTGCCAGCAGCCCCACCGGACAGGGACATACGCAGTATTTT
TRBV18	TRBJ2-3	-	14	TRBD2	CASSRLAGTDTQYF	TGTGCCAGCTCACGACTAGCGGGCACAGATACGCAGTATTTT
TRBV10-3	TRBJ1-4	-	14	TRBD1	CAISEAGGGEKLFF	TGTGCCATCAGTGAAGCAGGGGGAGGTGAAAAACTGTTTTTT
TRBV10-1	TRBJ2-2	-	14	-	CASSEVGAGGELFF	TGCGCCAGCAGTGAAGTGGGGGCTGGAGGGGAGCTGTTTTTT
TRBV28	TRBJ2-5	-	14	-	CASSPRRDQETQYF	TGTGCCAGCAGTCCCCGTCGGGACCAAGAGACCCAGTACTTC
TRBV15	TRBJ1-1	few	13	-	CATSRSVGTEAFF	TGTGCCACCAGCAGATCGGTCGGAACTGAAGCTTTCTTT
TRBV27	TRBJ2-3	-	13	-	CASRSGIADTQYF	TGTGCCAGCAGGTCCGGGATTGCAGATACGCAGTATTTT
TRBV6-1	TRBJ2-5	-	13	-	CASSERLTGTQYF	TGTGCCAGCAGTGAACGGCTAACGGGGACCCAGTACTTC
TRBV7-9	TRBJ1-6	-	13	-	CASSSGFDSPLHF	TGTGCCAGCAGCTCCGGGTTTGATTCACCCCTCCACTTT
TRBV19	TRBJ1-2	-	12	-	CASSRNSYGYTF	TGTGCCAGTAGTAGAAACAGCTATGGCTACACCTTC
TRBV5-3	TRBJ1-1	few	14	-	CARSSIHVNTEAFF	TGTGCCAGAAGCTCAATTCATGTAAACACTGAAGCTTTCTTT
TRBV5-6	TRBJ2-7	-	12	-	CASSVGTYEQYF	TGTGCCAGCAGCGTAGGAACCTACGAGCAGTACTTC
TRBV7-2	TRBJ2-2	once	13	-	CASSLMVTGELFF	TGTGCCAGCAGCTTAATGGTTACCGGGGAGCTGTTTTTT
TRBV14	TRBJ1-2	-	12	-	CASSQRLYGYTF	TGTGCCAGCAGCCAAAGGCTCTATGGCTACACCTTC
TRBV5-6	TRBJ2-5	-	15	TRBD1	CASSGTGVPQETQYF	TGTGCCAGCAGCGGGACAGGGGTCCCGCAAGAGACCCAGTACTTC
TRBV28	TRBJ1-1	-	15	-	CASSSQLGQSFPAFF	TGTGCCAGCAGTTCTCAGTTGGGGCAGTCGTTTCCAGCTTTCTTT
TRBV29-1	TRBJ1-3	-	13	-	CSGSASSGNTIYF	TGCAGCGGGTCCGCGAGCTCTGGAAACACCATATATTTT
TRBV10-2	TRBJ2-3	-	17	TRBD2	CASSKWGGGANPDTQYF	TGCGCCAGCTCAAAGTGGGGCGGGGGGGCCAATCCAGATACGCAGTATTTT
TRBV30	TRBJ1-4	-	15	TRBD1	CAWSQGQQYNEKLFF	TGTGCCTGGAGTCAGGGACAGCAATATAATGAAAAACTGTTTTTT
TRBV7-9	TRBJ2-7	-	14	-	CASSPAGAGNEQYF	TGTGCCAGCAGCCCGGCCGGGGCGGGGAACGAGCAGTACTTC
TRBV19	TRBJ1-2	few	15	TRBD1	CASSVDRQANYGYTF	TGTGCCAGTAGTGTGGACAGGCAAGCTAACTATGGCTACACCTTC
TRBV13	TRBJ2-1	-	15	TRBD2	CASSLGALADNEQFF	TGTGCCAGCAGCTTAGGAGCGCTAGCGGACAATGAGCAGTTCTTC
TRBV27	TRBJ2-1	-	15	TRBD2	CASSDGTSAIYEQFF	TGTGCCAGCAGTGACGGGACTAGCGCTATCTATGAGCAGTTCTTC
TRBV7-9	TRBJ1-4	-	14	TRBD1	CASSLQGAGEKLFF	TGTGCCAGCAGCTTACAGGGGGCCGGTGAAAAACTGTTTTTT
TRBV30	TRBJ2-2	-	14	-	CAWGPGQVIGELFF	TGTGCCTGGGGGCCCGGCCAGGTCATCGGGGAGCTGTTTTTT
TRBV5-1	TRBJ1-4	few	21	-	CASSLEAGAGQRVLDDEKLFF	TGCGCCAGCAGCTTGGAGGCGGGGGCGGGCCAGCGGGTCTTGGACGATGAAAAACTGTTTTTT
TRBV19	TRBJ1-1	-	14	TRBD1	CASSRDRENTEAFF	TGTGCCAGTAGTCGTGACAGGGAGAACACTGAAGCTTTCTTT
TRBV5-1	TRBJ1-4	-	15	-	CASSPGGNGNEKLFF	TGCGCCAGCAGCCCCGGGGGTAATGGTAATGAAAAACTGTTTTTT